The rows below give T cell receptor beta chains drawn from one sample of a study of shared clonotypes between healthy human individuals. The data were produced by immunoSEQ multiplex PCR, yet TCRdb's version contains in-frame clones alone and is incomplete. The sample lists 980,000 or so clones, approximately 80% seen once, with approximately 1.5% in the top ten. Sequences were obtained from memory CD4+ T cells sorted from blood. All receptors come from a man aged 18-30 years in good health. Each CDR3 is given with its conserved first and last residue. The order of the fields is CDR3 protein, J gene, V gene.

CDR3: CASSLTQGWYEQFF
J: TRBJ2-1
V: TRBV28

CDR3: CASSMGTMTGEKLFF
J: TRBJ1-4
V: TRBV19

CDR3: CASSLSGESAYEQYF
J: TRBJ2-7
V: TRBV5-1

CDR3: CASSLRDRGGYGYTF
J: TRBJ1-2
V: TRBV5-6

CDR3: CASWGTGHYGYTF
J: TRBJ1-2
V: TRBV9

CDR3: CASSRYGYNSPLHF
J: TRBJ1-6
V: TRBV27

CDR3: CASSGVDNSPLHF
J: TRBJ1-6
V: TRBV6-1

CDR3: CASSDSLRGEQYF
J: TRBJ2-7
V: TRBV5-1

CDR3: CAWPTDTRGQPQHF
J: TRBJ1-5
V: TRBV30

CDR3: CASSPAGNYGYTF
J: TRBJ1-2
V: TRBV2

CDR3: CASSSSGRGNSPLHF
J: TRBJ1-6
V: TRBV5-1

CDR3: CASSPLAGGRNEQYF
J: TRBJ2-7
V: TRBV4-1

CDR3: CASSPAGGPQETQYF
J: TRBJ2-5
V: TRBV6-5

CDR3: CASSLSGHSYEQYF
J: TRBJ2-7
V: TRBV11-3

CDR3: CASSWDREKLFF
J: TRBJ1-4
V: TRBV2

CDR3: CASSEGPVGYEQYF
J: TRBJ2-7
V: TRBV6-1

CDR3: CASSADGFNQPQHF
J: TRBJ1-5
V: TRBV7-9

CDR3: CASSFYGQKTSEAFF
J: TRBJ1-1
V: TRBV28

CDR3: CASSPQSGDSYEQYF
J: TRBJ2-7
V: TRBV7-6

CDR3: CASSPDEKLFF
J: TRBJ1-4
V: TRBV2

CDR3: CASSTDRTANTEAFF
J: TRBJ1-1
V: TRBV19

CDR3: CASGLVHSTGQPQHF
J: TRBJ1-5
V: TRBV12-5

CDR3: CASTYYGQGSNQPQHF
J: TRBJ1-5
V: TRBV6-5

CDR3: CATISGNTIYF
J: TRBJ1-3
V: TRBV6-6

CDR3: CASRSTGFGSPLHF
J: TRBJ1-6
V: TRBV6-1

CDR3: CASSLELSHEQFF
J: TRBJ2-1
V: TRBV7-2

CDR3: CASSIVRGGGQYF
J: TRBJ2-7
V: TRBV6-5

CDR3: CASSVLAGGIGNTQYF
J: TRBJ2-3
V: TRBV9

CDR3: CASTRDRGSVYGYTF
J: TRBJ1-2
V: TRBV5-5

CDR3: CASSVGLGASYEQYF
J: TRBJ2-7
V: TRBV5-1

CDR3: CASSSSRGHRVEQYF
J: TRBJ2-7
V: TRBV11-1

CDR3: CASSATRTNTGELFF
J: TRBJ2-2
V: TRBV7-7

CDR3: CASMGGRAYEQYF
J: TRBJ2-7
V: TRBV6-5

CDR3: CASSLDSSNQPQHF
J: TRBJ1-5
V: TRBV7-9

CDR3: CASSEEGENQPQHF
J: TRBJ1-5
V: TRBV2

CDR3: CASSELTGGNTEAFF
J: TRBJ1-1
V: TRBV2

CDR3: CASSLGQVPYEQYF
J: TRBJ2-7
V: TRBV7-9

CDR3: CASSSPSKKTGLDSPLHF
J: TRBJ1-6
V: TRBV28

CDR3: CASSNGQGFNEQFF
J: TRBJ2-1
V: TRBV2

CDR3: CASRLLPGAETGELFF
J: TRBJ2-2
V: TRBV12-2

CDR3: CASKTGTSSNNEQFF
J: TRBJ2-1
V: TRBV6-1

CDR3: CASSDSSGAGYEQYF
J: TRBJ2-7
V: TRBV4-1

CDR3: CASSLLRGPTYNSPLHF
J: TRBJ1-6
V: TRBV27

CDR3: CASSSFKDRNYGYTF
J: TRBJ1-2
V: TRBV5-5

CDR3: CASSLEQGKDGYTF
J: TRBJ1-2
V: TRBV7-6

CDR3: CASSWGQTYEQYF
J: TRBJ2-7
V: TRBV7-6

CDR3: CASSVRGGPGRGSEKLFF
J: TRBJ1-4
V: TRBV6-1

CDR3: CASSLGGSYNEQFF
J: TRBJ2-1
V: TRBV5-1

CDR3: CASKRGWETQYF
J: TRBJ2-5
V: TRBV2

CDR3: CASSLAQGARWNTEAFF
J: TRBJ1-1
V: TRBV7-2

CDR3: CASSLAGVPNEKLFF
J: TRBJ1-4
V: TRBV5-1

CDR3: CASSQDYSGPLDF
J: TRBJ2-4
V: TRBV14